What follows are 21 T cell receptor beta chains derived from one specimen sequenced in a study of CD8 T cells in Susac syndrome. Random hexamers primed reverse transcription of about 0.5 to 1 ug RNA. Using its own MiXCR run on the immunoSEQ multiplex PCR reads, TCRdb lists one record per CDR3 protein. Among some 250,000 distinct CDR3 sequences listed, around 96% were seen once. The sample comprised CD4+ T cells from PBMCs. These receptors were taken from a human donor with Susac syndrome.

The rearrangement uses TRBV10-3 and TRBJ2-1; the match to TRBD2 covers 12 bases. CDR3 length equals 17 residues. Germline lookup yields CDR1 ENHRY and CDR2 SYGVKD. The V and J ends lost 6 bases and 4 bases, in that order; junction bases with no gene match: 10. CDR3 amino acids: CAIRATLGTSGYNEQFF. The CDR3 DNA sequence: TGTGCCATCAGGGCGACCCTGGGGACTAGCGGGTACAATGAGCAGTTCTTC.

Notes on this clonotype: The germline gene is not matched at one end of the junction; a read error may be the cause. This chain uses TRBV7-7 with TRBJ2-2; 8 nucleotides match TRBD2. Germline values: CDR1 SSHAT, CDR2 FNYEAQ (reference sequence). The CDR3 spans 17 residues. In DNA form, the CDR3 reads TGTGCTAGCAGCTTAGTAAGGACGGGAGGGCCGACCGGGGAGCTGTTTTTT. This codes for CASSLVRTGGPTGELFF.

This chain uses TRBV12-3 or TRBV12-4 with TRBJ1-1; no firm D call. This CDR3 has 13 amino acids. The ends were cut back, 2 bases at V and 3 bases at J, with 7 bases in the middle. Here the CDR3 reads CASSLTRDTEAFF. Here the CDR3 DNA reads TGTGCCAGCAGTTTAACGAGAGACACTGAAGCTTTCTTT.

This chain connects TRBV20-1 to TRBJ2-3; the D gene is possibly TRBD2 (6 bases). Per the germline V gene, CDR1 is DFQATT and CDR2 is SNEGSKA (reference sequence). The CDR3 runs 14 residues. V lost 3 bases and J 2 bases, leaving 12 bases between the germline ends. The CDR3 region has the DNA TGCAGTGCTAGTCAGCGGGCCCTCACAGATACGCAGTATTTT. Translating gives CSASQRALTDTQYF.

The chain combines TRBV5-1 with TRBJ1-2; D is unclear. Germline values: CDR1 SGHRS, CDR2 YFSETQ. This CDR3 is built from 13 residues. V lost 7 bases, J lost 4 bases, and 14 bases lay in between. The CDR3 sequence: CASSGVNLYGYTF. In DNA, the CDR3 is TGCGCCAGCTCAGGAGTTAACCTCTATGGCTACACCTTC.

The chain is built from TRBV3-1 and TRBJ1-2; D unclear. CDR3 length equals 13 residues. V lost 10 bases, J lost 0 bases, and 12 bases lay in between. Germline CDR1 and CDR2: LGHDT and YNNKEL (reference sequence). DNA of the CDR3: TGTGCCACCGCCCGGCAGGCTAACTATGGCTACACCTTC. It encodes CATARQANYGYTF.

J is TRBJ2-3 and V is TRBV25-1; D remains ambiguous. Germline values: CDR1 MGHDK, CDR2 SYGVNS. This CDR3 spans 16 amino acids. The V gene lost 5 bases and the J gene lost 7 bases, with 22 bases spanning the gap. For the CDR3, the DNA is TGTGCCAGCAGTTACCAAAAAAGACGGTGGGATTATACGCAGTATTTT. Residues: CASSYQKRRWDYTQYF.

The chain combines TRBV20-1 with TRBJ2-7; D is possibly TRBD2 (6 bases). The CDR3 runs 11 residues. V shed 2 bases and J shed 6 bases, with 8 bases lying between them. Germline CDR1 DFQATT, CDR2 SNEGSKA (reference sequence). In DNA, the CDR3 is TGCAGTGCTAGACCAGCGGGCGAGCAGTACTTC. The encoded protein is CSARPAGEQYF.

The chain couples TRBV5-1 to TRBJ1-2; TRBD1 is a possible D gene (6 bases). This CDR3 has 14 amino acids. Germline lookup yields CDR1 SGHRS and CDR2 YFSETQ. With 7 bases removed from V and 7 bases from J, the gap between germline ends came to 20 bases. CDR3 nucleotides: TGCGCCAGCTACCCCGGGGGCCGGGAGGGTGGCTACACCTTC. Protein sequence: CASYPGGREGGYTF.

The V call is TRBV24-1, the J call TRBJ1-2; 7 bases match TRBD1. The V segment lost 9 bases and the J segment 2 bases; nucleotides outside the gene matches: 2. The germline V gene encodes CDR1 KGHDR and CDR2 SFDVKD. This CDR3 has 12 amino acids. As DNA, the CDR3 is TGTGCCACCGGGGACAGCAACTATGGCTACACCTTC. Encoded protein: CATGDSNYGYTF.

This chain links TRBV7-3 with TRBJ1-1, with unresolved D. The V end was cut by 2 bases, the J end by 0 bases, with 4 bases between. Germline CDR1 reads SGHTA; CDR2 reads FQGTGA. The CDR3 sequence is 13 residues long. CDR3 in DNA: TGTGCCAGCAGCTTACTAATGAACACTGAAGCTTTCTTT. Its protein product is CASSLLMNTEAFF.

V gene TRBV20-1 combines with J gene TRBJ1-3; TRBD1 might be the D (6 bases). The V gene lost 6 bases and the J gene lost 5 bases, with 17 bases spanning the gap. This CDR3 is 14 amino acids long. Germline V gene sequence: CDR1 DFQATT, CDR2 SNEGSKA (reference sequence). CDR3 DNA: TGCAGTGCCGAGAGGGGGGACGGGCGAAACACCATATATTTT. Protein product: CSAERGDGRNTIYF.

This chain uses TRBV20-1 with TRBJ2-1; D not certain. CDR3 size: 10 residues. Germline V gives CDR1 DFQATT, CDR2 SNEGSKA (reference sequence). V lost 2 bases, J lost 10 bases, and 6 bases lay in between. As DNA, the CDR3 is TGCAGTGCTAGACTCCAGGAGCAGTTCTTC. Amino acid sequence: CSARLQEQFF.

The CDR3 is CASSLDGSDTQYF. CDR3 DNA sequence: TGCGCCAGCAGCTTGGATGGGTCAGATACGCAGTATTTT. This chain connects TRBV5-1 to TRBJ2-3; no clear D. CDR1 and CDR2 from the germline V gene are SGHRS and YFSETQ. The CDR3 loop spans 13 amino acids. Deletions cut 0 bases from V and 4 bases from J, with 6 bases between.

The rearrangement links TRBV20-1 to TRBJ1-4, with unresolved D. Germline values: CDR1 DFQATT, CDR2 SNEGSKA (reference sequence). Trimming cost V 1 base and J 8 bases, with 14 bases left between them. This CDR3 contains 14 residues. This chain's CDR3 is CSARVPQAGEKLFF. In DNA, the CDR3 is TGCAGTGCTAGAGTGCCGCAGGCTGGCGAAAAACTGTTTTTT.

The chain is built from TRBV3-1 and TRBJ2-2; 11 bases are a match to TRBD2. The CDR3 totals 14 residues. V lost 6 bases to trimming and J lost 6 bases; unmatched junction nucleotides: 3. Germline values: CDR1 LGHDT, CDR2 YNNKEL (reference sequence). The CDR3 DNA is TGTGCCAGCAGTAGCGGGAGGGCCGCCGGGGAGCTGTTTTTT. Its protein is CASSSGRAAGELFF.

This rearrangement joins TRBV18 to TRBJ2-1; D unclear. V lost 3 bases to trimming and J lost 0 bases, with 6 bases between them. CDR1 and CDR2 (germline): KGHSH, LQKENI. CDR3 length: 14 amino acids. CDR3 in amino acids: CASSPQASYNEQFF. The CDR3, as DNA: TGTGCCAGCTCACCGCAGGCCTCCTACAATGAGCAGTTCTTC.

This chain joins TRBV6-6 and TRBJ1-2, with TRBD1 matching over 8 bases. Germline lookup yields CDR1 MNHNY and CDR2 SVGAGI (reference sequence). This CDR3 has 14 residues. V lost 0 bases to trimming and J lost 8 bases; unmatched junction nucleotides: 5. The CDR3 nucleotides are TGTGCCAGCAGTTACTCCGGGGGGACAGGCGGCTACACCTTC. It codes for CASSYSGGTGGYTF.

This clonotype has a single count. The chain carries TRBV12-3 or TRBV12-4 and TRBJ2-1; D call uncertain. V shed 4 bases and J shed 10 bases, with 8 bases lying between them. The CDR3 contains 11 residues. CDR3 sequence (DNA): TGTGCCAGCAGTTGGGCGGCGGAGCAGTTCTTC. It translates to CASSWAAEQFF.

The chain combines TRBV20-1 with TRBJ2-7, with D possibly TRBD1 on 5 matching bases. Between the trimmed V and J ends, which lost 5 bases and 3 bases, there was a span of 11 bases. Germline V gene data show CDR1 as DFQATT and CDR2 as SNEGSKA (reference sequence). The length of the CDR3 is 12 residues. CDR3 in DNA: TGCAGTGCTTCAGACAGAGTCTACGAGCAGTACTTC. Protein: CSASDRVYEQYF.

V usage is TRBV5-1 and J usage is TRBJ1-2; D unresolved. In germline, CDR1 is SGHRS, CDR2 YFSETQ. Trimming pared 2 bases from V and 4 bases from J, leaving 9 bases between. This CDR3 has 13 amino acids. CDR3 residues: CASSFSPRYGYTF. DNA for the CDR3: TGCGCCAGCAGCTTCTCCCCTCGCTATGGCTACACCTTC.